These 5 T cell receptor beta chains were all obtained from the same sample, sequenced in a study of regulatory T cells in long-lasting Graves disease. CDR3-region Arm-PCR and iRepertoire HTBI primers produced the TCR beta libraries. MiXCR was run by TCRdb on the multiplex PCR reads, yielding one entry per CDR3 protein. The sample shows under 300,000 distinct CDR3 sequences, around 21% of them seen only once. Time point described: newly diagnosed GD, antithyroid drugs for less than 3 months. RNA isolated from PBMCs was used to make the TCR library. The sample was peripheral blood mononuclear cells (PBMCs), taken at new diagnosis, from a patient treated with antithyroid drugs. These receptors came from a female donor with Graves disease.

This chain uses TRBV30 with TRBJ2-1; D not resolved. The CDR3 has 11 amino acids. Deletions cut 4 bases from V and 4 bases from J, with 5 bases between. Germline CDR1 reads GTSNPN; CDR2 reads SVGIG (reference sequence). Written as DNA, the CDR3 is TGTGCCTGGATGGGGTACAATGAGCAGTTCTTC. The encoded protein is CAWMGYNEQFF.

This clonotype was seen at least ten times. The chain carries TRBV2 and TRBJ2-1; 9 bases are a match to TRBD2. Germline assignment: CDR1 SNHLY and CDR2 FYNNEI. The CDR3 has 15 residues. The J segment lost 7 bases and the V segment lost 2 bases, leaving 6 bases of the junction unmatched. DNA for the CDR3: TGTGCCAGCAGTGAAACAACTAGCGGGCCTAATGAGCAGTTCTTC. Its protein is CASSETTSGPNEQFF.

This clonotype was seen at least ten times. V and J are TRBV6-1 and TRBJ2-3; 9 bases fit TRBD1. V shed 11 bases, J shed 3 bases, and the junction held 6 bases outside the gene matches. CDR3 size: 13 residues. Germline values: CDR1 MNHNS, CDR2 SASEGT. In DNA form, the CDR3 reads TGTGCCTGCCGACAGGGGGTTACAGATACGCAGTATTTT. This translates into CACRQGVTDTQYF.

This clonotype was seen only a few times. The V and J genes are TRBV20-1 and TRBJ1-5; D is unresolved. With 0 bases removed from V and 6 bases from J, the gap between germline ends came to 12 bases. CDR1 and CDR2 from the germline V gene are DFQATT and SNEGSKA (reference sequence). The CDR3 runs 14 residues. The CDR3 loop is CSARDSTLFQPQHF. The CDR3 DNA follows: TGCAGTGCTAGAGACTCGACATTATTTCAGCCCCAGCATTTT.

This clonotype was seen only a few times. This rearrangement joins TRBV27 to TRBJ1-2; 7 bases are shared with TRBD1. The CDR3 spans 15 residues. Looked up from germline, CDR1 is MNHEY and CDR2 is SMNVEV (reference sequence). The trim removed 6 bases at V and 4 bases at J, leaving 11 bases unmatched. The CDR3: CASSPNRDRFYGYTF. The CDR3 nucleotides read TGTGCCAGCAGCCCCAACCGGGACAGATTCTATGGCTACACCTTC.